The rows below give T cell receptor beta chains drawn from one sample of a study of beta chain features in type 1 diabetes. TCRdb keeps only in-frame clones here, not all; method: immunoSEQ multiplex PCR. The sample yields fewer than 150,000 clones, 6.9% seen once. Sequencing input: central memory CD4+ T cells from blood. The receptors derive from a woman in her thirties in good health. Both conserved end residues are part of each CDR3. Each record gives: J gene, V gene, clone size, D gene, CDR3 DNA, CDR3 protein. D genes are given only for firm matches. Clone size is not always given. Where it is, it says once, few, many or a class for expanded clones.

j_gene: TRBJ1-4
v_gene: TRBV14
abundance: -
d_gene: TRBD1
CDR3nt: TGTGCCAGCAGCCAGGGACAGGGGGCAAGAAAACTGTTTTTT
CDR3aa: CASSQGQGARKLFF

j_gene: TRBJ2-3
v_gene: TRBV6-5
abundance: -
d_gene: -
CDR3nt: TGTGCCAGCAGTGCCAGGGAAGGAGATACGCAGTATTTT
CDR3aa: CASSAREGDTQYF

j_gene: TRBJ1-4
v_gene: TRBV6-6
abundance: few
d_gene: -
CDR3nt: TGTGCCAGCAGCTTTACCGCAGCGGGGGAAATAGAAAAACTGTTTTTT
CDR3aa: CASSFTAAGEIEKLFF

j_gene: TRBJ2-1
v_gene: TRBV11-2
abundance: -
d_gene: -
CDR3nt: TGTGCCAGCAGCTTAGACAGGGGTTACAATGAGCAGTTCTTC
CDR3aa: CASSLDRGYNEQFF

j_gene: TRBJ2-3
v_gene: TRBV28
abundance: -
d_gene: -
CDR3nt: TGTGCCAGCAGTACGTACGGTGCAGATACGCAGTATTTT
CDR3aa: CASSTYGADTQYF

j_gene: TRBJ1-2
v_gene: TRBV28
abundance: -
d_gene: -
CDR3nt: TGTGCCAGCGCCGGCTCAGGGATCTATGGCTACACCTTC
CDR3aa: CASAGSGIYGYTF

j_gene: TRBJ2-5
v_gene: TRBV9
abundance: many
d_gene: TRBD2
CDR3nt: TGTGCCAGCAGCGTTAGCGGGGAGGAGACCCAGTACTTC
CDR3aa: CASSVSGEETQYF

j_gene: TRBJ2-3
v_gene: TRBV6-4
abundance: few
d_gene: -
CDR3nt: TGTGCCAGCAGTCCCTCAGGGCCAGATACGCAGTATTTT
CDR3aa: CASSPSGPDTQYF

j_gene: TRBJ2-7
v_gene: TRBV6-6
abundance: -
d_gene: TRBD2
CDR3nt: TGTGCCAGCAGTTACGACTCGAGCGGGAGCCCCTACGAGCAGTACTTC
CDR3aa: CASSYDSSGSPYEQYF

j_gene: TRBJ2-1
v_gene: TRBV27
abundance: many
d_gene: TRBD2
CDR3nt: TGTGCCAGCAGTTTATCCCCAGTAGCGGGAGTTAGCAAATACTACAATGAGCAGTTCTTC
CDR3aa: CASSLSPVAGVSKYYNEQFF

j_gene: TRBJ2-1
v_gene: TRBV25-1
abundance: -
d_gene: TRBD2
CDR3nt: TGTGCCAGCAGTGATAGCCTAGCGGGATACAATGAGCAGTTCTTC
CDR3aa: CASSDSLAGYNEQFF

j_gene: TRBJ1-5
v_gene: TRBV4-1
abundance: -
d_gene: -
CDR3nt: TGCGCCAGCAGCCAAGAAGAGGGTCAGCCCCAGCATTTT
CDR3aa: CASSQEEGQPQHF

j_gene: TRBJ1-2
v_gene: TRBV14
abundance: -
d_gene: -
CDR3nt: TGTGCCAGCAGCCAAGATCAGTACTATGGCTACACCTTC
CDR3aa: CASSQDQYYGYTF

j_gene: TRBJ2-7
v_gene: TRBV30
abundance: many
d_gene: -
CDR3nt: TGTGCCGGGAGACAATCAGTAACGGGTGCGCCCGAGCAGTACTTC
CDR3aa: CAGRQSVTGAPEQYF

j_gene: TRBJ2-7
v_gene: TRBV30
abundance: -
d_gene: -
CDR3nt: TGTGCCTGGAGTACCACTAACTCTTTTGAGCAGTACTTC
CDR3aa: CAWSTTNSFEQYF

j_gene: TRBJ2-1
v_gene: TRBV18
abundance: -
d_gene: TRBD2
CDR3nt: TGTGCCAGCTCGATGACTAGCGAGGGGGGTGAGCAGTTCTTC
CDR3aa: CASSMTSEGGEQFF

j_gene: TRBJ1-3
v_gene: TRBV9
abundance: -
d_gene: -
CDR3nt: TGTGCCAGCAGCGTTGCGGACACCTCTGGAAACACCATATATTTT
CDR3aa: CASSVADTSGNTIYF

j_gene: TRBJ1-1
v_gene: TRBV9
abundance: few
d_gene: -
CDR3nt: TGTGCCAGCAGCCCTCGTATACAGGGAAACACTGAAGCTTTCTTT
CDR3aa: CASSPRIQGNTEAFF

j_gene: TRBJ2-7
v_gene: TRBV7-9
abundance: many
d_gene: -
CDR3nt: TGTGCCAGCAGCTCCACTTCCTCCGCCTACGAGCAGTACTTC
CDR3aa: CASSSTSSAYEQYF

j_gene: TRBJ2-4
v_gene: TRBV7-2
abundance: -
d_gene: -
CDR3nt: TGTGCCAGCAGCTATGGGGGGACAGAGAAAAACATTCAGTACTTC
CDR3aa: CASSYGGTEKNIQYF

j_gene: TRBJ1-2
v_gene: TRBV6-5
abundance: -
d_gene: TRBD1
CDR3nt: TGTGCCAGCAGAATGGACAGGGGTGGAGGCTACACCTTC
CDR3aa: CASRMDRGGGYTF

j_gene: TRBJ2-2
v_gene: TRBV7-3
abundance: few
d_gene: -
CDR3nt: TGTGCCAGCAGCCCGCAGGGAAACACCGGGGAGCTGTTTTTT
CDR3aa: CASSPQGNTGELFF